This is a list of T cell receptor beta chains from one sample in a study of T-cell memory formation after mild COVID-19. TCRdb reprocessed the 5' RACE reads with MiXCR, giving one entry per CDR3 protein. The sample comprises about 320,000 distinct CDR3 sequences, approximately 15% of which are singletons, and approximately 22% rests with the top ten. The specimen was PBMCs or a T cell subset sorted from them (not recorded which). Receptor source: a man between 18 and 29 years old who had mild COVID-19 (a few samples of this study predate the infection). Cell type and time point are not known. CDR3s include the opening cysteine and the closing phenylalanine or tryptophan. The order of the fields is J gene, clone size, V gene, D gene, CDR3 DNA, CDR3 protein. A D gene is named only where the DNA matches it firmly. Clone size is stated in some rows and not others, as once, few, many or a class when expanded.

j_gene: TRBJ2-1; abundance: .; v_gene: TRBV5-6; d_gene: TRBD2; CDR3nt: TGTGCCAGCAGCTTTGACCAGCGGGGGATCGATGAGCAGTTCTTC; CDR3aa: CASSFDQRGIDEQFF
j_gene: TRBJ1-2; abundance: few; v_gene: TRBV15; d_gene: TRBD1; CDR3nt: TGTGCCACCAGCAGAGAACCTCGGGACAGCATCCCCTATGGCTACACCTTC; CDR3aa: CATSREPRDSIPYGYTF
j_gene: TRBJ2-3; abundance: .; v_gene: TRBV25-1; d_gene: .; CDR3nt: TGTGCCAGCAGCCCTGGGTGGGGGCCCACAGATACGCAGTATTTT; CDR3aa: CASSPGWGPTDTQYF
j_gene: TRBJ2-2; abundance: few; v_gene: TRBV7-2; d_gene: .; CDR3nt: TGTGCCAGCAGCTTCGCGAGTCCCCCGAACACCGGGGAGCTGTTTTTT; CDR3aa: CASSFASPPNTGELFF
j_gene: TRBJ1-2; abundance: .; v_gene: TRBV7-2; d_gene: .; CDR3nt: TGTGCCAGCAGCCCTGGTCAACATAGGAACTATGGCTACACCTTC; CDR3aa: CASSPGQHRNYGYTF
j_gene: TRBJ1-2; abundance: many; v_gene: TRBV4-2; d_gene: .; CDR3nt: TGTGCCAGCAGCCAAGTTCCTGGAACGGACAGTAACTATGGCTACACCTTC; CDR3aa: CASSQVPGTDSNYGYTF
j_gene: TRBJ2-5; abundance: many; v_gene: TRBV7-3; d_gene: TRBD1; CDR3nt: TGTGCCAGCAGCCAAGATCGGACAGGGGGGCCTCAGTACTTC; CDR3aa: CASSQDRTGGPQYF
j_gene: TRBJ1-1; abundance: .; v_gene: TRBV18; d_gene: TRBD1; CDR3nt: TGTGCCAGCTCACCCCAGGGGGCTGAAGCTTTCTTT; CDR3aa: CASSPQGAEAFF
j_gene: TRBJ2-3; abundance: few; v_gene: TRBV6-2/TRBV6-3; d_gene: TRBD2; CDR3nt: TGTGCCAGCGTGAGCGGGGGAAGCACAGATACGCAGTATTTT; CDR3aa: CASVSGGSTDTQYF
j_gene: TRBJ1-6; abundance: few; v_gene: TRBV27; d_gene: TRBD1; CDR3nt: TGTGCCAGCACCCCGACAGGGATAGTGTCACCCCTCCACTTT; CDR3aa: CASTPTGIVSPLHF
j_gene: TRBJ2-3; abundance: many; v_gene: TRBV6-4; d_gene: .; CDR3nt: TGTGCCAGCAGTGGGAACCCAACAGATACGCAGTATTTT; CDR3aa: CASSGNPTDTQYF
j_gene: TRBJ1-1; abundance: .; v_gene: TRBV27; d_gene: .; CDR3nt: TGTGCCAGCAGTCTAAAGGGGTACGCTGAAGCTTTCTTT; CDR3aa: CASSLKGYAEAFF
j_gene: TRBJ2-4; abundance: .; v_gene: TRBV6-2/TRBV6-3; d_gene: TRBD2; CDR3nt: TGTGCCAGCAGTGATCCCCTACTAGCGGGGAAAGAAAACATTCAGTACTTC; CDR3aa: CASSDPLLAGKENIQYF
j_gene: TRBJ2-5; abundance: few; v_gene: TRBV5-6; d_gene: .; CDR3nt: TGTGCCAGCAGCTTAGGCAGGGAGAAGACCCAGTACTTC; CDR3aa: CASSLGREKTQYF
j_gene: TRBJ1-2; abundance: few; v_gene: TRBV5-1; d_gene: .; CDR3nt: TGCGCCAGCAGCGCCGGATTGACGGGCGCCCCCTACACCTTC; CDR3aa: CASSAGLTGAPYTF
j_gene: TRBJ1-1; abundance: few; v_gene: TRBV7-2; d_gene: .; CDR3nt: TGTGCCAGCAGCACATATGAAGCTTTCTTT; CDR3aa: CASSTYEAFF
j_gene: TRBJ2-1; abundance: .; v_gene: TRBV11-1; d_gene: .; CDR3nt: TGTGCCAGCAGCGCCTTAGAGGGGGAATGGTACAATGAGCAGTTCTTC; CDR3aa: CASSALEGEWYNEQFF
j_gene: TRBJ2-3; abundance: .; v_gene: TRBV5-6; d_gene: .; CDR3nt: TGTGCCAGCAGCTTGGTCGGTGGGGCGCGGTGGACAGATACGCAGTATTTT; CDR3aa: CASSLVGGARWTDTQYF
j_gene: TRBJ1-2; abundance: .; v_gene: TRBV29-1; d_gene: .; CDR3nt: TGCAGCTTCCCCGGGGGCGCCGGGGGCTACACCTTC; CDR3aa: CSFPGGAGGYTF
j_gene: TRBJ2-7; abundance: once; v_gene: TRBV6-5; d_gene: TRBD1; CDR3nt: TGTGCCAGCAGTCCGGGACAGGGAATGTACGAGCAGTACTTC; CDR3aa: CASSPGQGMYEQYF
j_gene: TRBJ2-2; abundance: few; v_gene: TRBV20-1; d_gene: TRBD1; CDR3nt: TGCAGTGCTAGATTGGGACAGGGGGGATACACCGGGGAGCTGTTTTTT; CDR3aa: CSARLGQGGYTGELFF
j_gene: TRBJ1-1; abundance: many; v_gene: TRBV12-3/TRBV12-4; d_gene: .; CDR3nt: TGTGCCAGCAGTCACAGGGAGGCGGCGGTCTTGACTTTCTTT; CDR3aa: CASSHREAAVLTFF
j_gene: TRBJ2-3; abundance: .; v_gene: TRBV5-6; d_gene: TRBD2; CDR3nt: TGTGCCAGCAGCTGGGGCCCCTCTCCGGGGGGTACCACAGATACGCAGTATTTT; CDR3aa: CASSWGPSPGGTTDTQYF
j_gene: TRBJ2-3; abundance: .; v_gene: TRBV7-9; d_gene: .; CDR3nt: TGTGCCAGCAGCTTAGTCCCCCGTAGCACAGATACGCAGTATTTT; CDR3aa: CASSLVPRSTDTQYF
j_gene: TRBJ2-1; abundance: .; v_gene: TRBV3-1; d_gene: TRBD2; CDR3nt: TGTGCCAGCAGCCACGGGCGGGGGGGAAATGAGCAGTTCTTC; CDR3aa: CASSHGRGGNEQFF
j_gene: TRBJ1-2; abundance: .; v_gene: TRBV20-1; d_gene: .; CDR3nt: TGCAGTGCTAGAGACGGCCCCGAGGGCTACACCTTC; CDR3aa: CSARDGPEGYTF
j_gene: TRBJ2-1; abundance: few; v_gene: TRBV20-1; d_gene: TRBD2; CDR3nt: TGCAGTGCTAGAGAGCCTAGCGGGGTGGACAATGAGCAGTTCTTC; CDR3aa: CSAREPSGVDNEQFF
j_gene: TRBJ1-2; abundance: .; v_gene: TRBV12-3/TRBV12-4; d_gene: TRBD1; CDR3nt: TGTGCCAGCAGTCCAACAGGGGGCGAGTCGGGAGGCTACACCTTC; CDR3aa: CASSPTGGESGGYTF
j_gene: TRBJ2-1; abundance: many; v_gene: TRBV30; d_gene: .; CDR3nt: TGTGCCTGGAGTATAGGGAGCTCCTACAATGAGCAGTTCTTC; CDR3aa: CAWSIGSSYNEQFF
j_gene: TRBJ1-2; abundance: .; v_gene: TRBV20-1; d_gene: .; CDR3nt: TGCAGTGCTAGAGGAGGGCAGTCTTCCTATGGCTACACCTTC; CDR3aa: CSARGGQSSYGYTF
j_gene: TRBJ2-1; abundance: few; v_gene: TRBV20-1; d_gene: .; CDR3nt: TGCAGTGAGGCCTACGACAAGGGGCAGTTCTTC; CDR3aa: CSEAYDKGQFF
j_gene: TRBJ2-2; abundance: .; v_gene: TRBV2; d_gene: .; CDR3nt: TGTGCCAGCAGTGAGTGGCAGGGTGCCGGGGAGCTGTTTTTT; CDR3aa: CASSEWQGAGELFF
j_gene: TRBJ2-3; abundance: few; v_gene: TRBV3-1; d_gene: TRBD2; CDR3nt: TGTGCCAGCAGCCAACTAGCGGGGGGGCAAGATACGCAGTATTTT; CDR3aa: CASSQLAGGQDTQYF
j_gene: TRBJ2-3; abundance: few; v_gene: TRBV6-6; d_gene: TRBD2; CDR3nt: TGTGCCAGCAGTTACGGACTAGTCGAACCCACAGATACGCAGTATTTT; CDR3aa: CASSYGLVEPTDTQYF
j_gene: TRBJ2-5; abundance: .; v_gene: TRBV6-2/TRBV6-3; d_gene: .; CDR3nt: TGTGCCAGCAGGGGCGCCCGGGAAGCAGAGACCCAGTACTTC; CDR3aa: CASRGAREAETQYF
j_gene: TRBJ2-5; abundance: few; v_gene: TRBV30; d_gene: .; CDR3nt: TGTGCCTGGAGTGTACTCGGGGAGACCCAGTACTTC; CDR3aa: CAWSVLGETQYF
j_gene: TRBJ2-5; abundance: .; v_gene: TRBV7-3; d_gene: .; CDR3nt: TGTGCCAGCAGTCTTAACGGGCTTCGGGAGACCCAGTACTTC; CDR3aa: CASSLNGLRETQYF
j_gene: TRBJ2-1; abundance: many; v_gene: TRBV25-1; d_gene: TRBD1; CDR3nt: TGTGCCAGCAGTAACAGGGGCAATGAGCAGTTCTTC; CDR3aa: CASSNRGNEQFF
j_gene: TRBJ2-3; abundance: many; v_gene: TRBV7-9; d_gene: .; CDR3nt: TGTGCCAGCAGCTTATCGTTAGCAGCAGATACGCAGTATTTT; CDR3aa: CASSLSLAADTQYF
j_gene: TRBJ1-4; abundance: .; v_gene: TRBV6-5; d_gene: .; CDR3nt: TGTGCCACCAAGTCCGGCGCGGTTGAAAAACTGTTTTTT; CDR3aa: CATKSGAVEKLFF
j_gene: TRBJ2-1; abundance: .; v_gene: TRBV20-1; d_gene: .; CDR3nt: TGCAGTGCCCCCGACCCCTACAATGAGCAGTTCTTC; CDR3aa: CSAPDPYNEQFF
j_gene: TRBJ2-5; abundance: few; v_gene: TRBV7-8; d_gene: TRBD2; CDR3nt: TGTGCCAGCAGCCAAGGACTAGCGGGGGGGCTGGGGACCCAGTACTTC; CDR3aa: CASSQGLAGGLGTQYF
j_gene: TRBJ1-2; abundance: few; v_gene: TRBV27; d_gene: .; CDR3nt: TGTGCCAGCAGCAAGGGCAATGGCTACACCTTC; CDR3aa: CASSKGNGYTF
j_gene: TRBJ2-7; abundance: .; v_gene: TRBV5-1; d_gene: TRBD1; CDR3nt: TGCGCCAGCAGTTCGGGACAGGCTGCGCGGTCCGACGAGCAGTACTTC; CDR3aa: CASSSGQAARSDEQYF
j_gene: TRBJ1-4; abundance: .; v_gene: TRBV7-2; d_gene: .; CDR3nt: TGTGCCAGCAGCCCATTTTCCGGTACTAATGAAAAACTGTTTTTT; CDR3aa: CASSPFSGTNEKLFF
j_gene: TRBJ2-1; abundance: many; v_gene: TRBV7-9; d_gene: .; CDR3nt: TGTGCCAGCAGCTTAGCTCGGGGGGCCGACAATGAGCAGTTCTTC; CDR3aa: CASSLARGADNEQFF